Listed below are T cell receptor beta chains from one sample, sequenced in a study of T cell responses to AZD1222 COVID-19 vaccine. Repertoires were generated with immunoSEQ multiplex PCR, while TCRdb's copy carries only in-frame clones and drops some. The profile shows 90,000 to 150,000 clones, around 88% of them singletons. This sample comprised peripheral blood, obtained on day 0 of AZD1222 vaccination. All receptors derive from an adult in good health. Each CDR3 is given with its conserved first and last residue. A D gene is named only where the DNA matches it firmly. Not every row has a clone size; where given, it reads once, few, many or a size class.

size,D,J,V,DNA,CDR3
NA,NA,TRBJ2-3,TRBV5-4,TGTGCCAGCAGCTTGGGTGGGACAGATACGCAGTATTTT,CASSLGGTDTQYF
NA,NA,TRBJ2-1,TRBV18,TGTGCCAGCTCACCTTATTCAGACAATGAGCAGTTCTTC,CASSPYSDNEQFF
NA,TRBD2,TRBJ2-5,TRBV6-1,TGTGCCAGCAGTGAATTGCTAGCGGGGGGCCAAGAGACCCAGTACTTC,CASSELLAGGQETQYF
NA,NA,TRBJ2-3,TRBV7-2,TGTGCCAGCAGTTATTCACTAGCAGATACGCAGTATTTT,CASSYSLADTQYF
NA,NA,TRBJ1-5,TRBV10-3,TGTGCCATCAGTGTAGGAAGGCAGCCCCAGCATTTT,CAISVGRQPQHF
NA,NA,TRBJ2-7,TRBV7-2,TGTGCCAGCAGCTTATCCGGGGGAGAGCAGTACTTC,CASSLSGGEQYF
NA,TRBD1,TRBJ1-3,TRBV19,TGTGCCAGTACGACAGGGTTTGGAAACACCATATATTTT,CASTTGFGNTIYF
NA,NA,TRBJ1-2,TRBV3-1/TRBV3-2,TGTGCCAGCAGCCAACCCGGAGCTGGCTACACCTTC,CASSQPGAGYTF
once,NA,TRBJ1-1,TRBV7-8,TGTGCCAGCAGCTTGGACCAACTGAACACTGAAGCTTTCTTT,CASSLDQLNTEAFF
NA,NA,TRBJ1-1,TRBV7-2,TGTGCCAGCAGATTCCGGGGTAACACTGAAGCTTTCTTT,CASRFRGNTEAFF
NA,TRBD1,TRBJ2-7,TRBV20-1,TGCAGTGCTAGTGGGACAGTGAGCTCCTACGAGCAGTACTTC,CSASGTVSSYEQYF
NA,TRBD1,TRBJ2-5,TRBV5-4,TGTGCCAGCATGGGGGACAGGGCACCTCAACTGGAGACCCAGTACTTC,CASMGDRAPQLETQYF
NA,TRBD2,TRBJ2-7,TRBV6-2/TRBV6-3,TGTGCCAGCAGCAGCCCGAGCGCGGGAGAATACGAGCAGTACTTC,CASSSPSAGEYEQYF
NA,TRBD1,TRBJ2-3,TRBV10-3,TGTGCCATCAGCCCACAGGGGGATGTCACAGATACGCAGTATTTT,CAISPQGDVTDTQYF
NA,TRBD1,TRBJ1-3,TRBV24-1,TGTGCCACCATCGACAGGGTTGCCGGAAACACCATATATTTT,CATIDRVAGNTIYF
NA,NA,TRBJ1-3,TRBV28,TGTGCCAGCAGTCTCTCAGGTGGATCTGGAAACACCATATATTTT,CASSLSGGSGNTIYF
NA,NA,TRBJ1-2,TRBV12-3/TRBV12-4,TGTGCCAGCAGTTTTGGAGCTAACTATGGCTACACCTTC,CASSFGANYGYTF
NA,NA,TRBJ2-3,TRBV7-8,TGTGCCAGCAGCTTACCCCCACAGGGAATGGGATATACGCAGTATTTT,CASSLPPQGMGYTQYF
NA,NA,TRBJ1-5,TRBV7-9,TGTGCCAGCAGCTTAGGGGGAAATAGCAATCAGCCCCAGCATTTT,CASSLGGNSNQPQHF
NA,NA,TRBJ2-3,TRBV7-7,TGTGCTAGCAGCACAAACCTGTTCACAGATACGCAGTATTTT,CASSTNLFTDTQYF
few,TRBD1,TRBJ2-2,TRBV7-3,TGTGCCAGCAGCTTGGGACAGGGGGCTAGCGGGGAGCTGTTTTTT,CASSLGQGASGELFF
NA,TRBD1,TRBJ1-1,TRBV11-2,TGTGCCAGCAGCTTAGACGGGCACAGGGGGACTGAAGCTTTCTTT,CASSLDGHRGTEAFF
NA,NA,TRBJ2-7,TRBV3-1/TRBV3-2,TGTGCCAGCAGCCAAGATCAAGTCGGGACACGCACAGGCGAGCAGTACTTC,CASSQDQVGTRTGEQYF
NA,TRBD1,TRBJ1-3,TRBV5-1,TGCGCCAGCAGCTTAATACAGGGGGGCACTGGAAACACCATATATTTT,CASSLIQGGTGNTIYF
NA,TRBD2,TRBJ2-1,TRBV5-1,TGCGCCAGCAGCACCCTAGCGGGGGCCGTATACAATGAGCAGTTCTTC,CASSTLAGAVYNEQFF
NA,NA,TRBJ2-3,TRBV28,TGTGCCAGCAGCCGGGGGACAGAGCCAGATACGCAGTATTTT,CASSRGTEPDTQYF
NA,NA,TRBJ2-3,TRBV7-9,TGTGCCAGCAGCTCGACAGTGGAAGATACGCAGTATTTT,CASSSTVEDTQYF
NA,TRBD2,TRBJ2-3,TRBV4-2,TGTGCCAGCAGCCAAGAAGGGCGGGGGATCACAGATACGCAGTATTTT,CASSQEGRGITDTQYF
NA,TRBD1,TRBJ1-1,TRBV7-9,TGTGCCAGCAGGGGAGGCAGGGGGCTCCAGGACACTGAAGCTTTCTTT,CASRGGRGLQDTEAFF
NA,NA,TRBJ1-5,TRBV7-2,TGTGCCAGCAGCCTAAACAGGGACGGGCAGCCCCAGCATTTT,CASSLNRDGQPQHF
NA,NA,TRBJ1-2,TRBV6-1,TGTGCCAGCAGTGAAAGGACAGTCCCAGGGGATGGCTACACCTTC,CASSERTVPGDGYTF
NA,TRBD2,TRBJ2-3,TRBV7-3,TGTGCCAGCAGCTTATCCAGCGGGGGGCTCGGTGATACGCAGTATTTT,CASSLSSGGLGDTQYF
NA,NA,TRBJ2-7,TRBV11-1,TGTGCCAGCAGCCAAGGGGGGGTGGCGTACGAGCAGTACTTC,CASSQGGVAYEQYF
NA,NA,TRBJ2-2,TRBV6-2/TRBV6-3,TGTGCCAGCATCCCGGGCGGGGGCCGGTCCGGGGAGCTGTTTTTT,CASIPGGGRSGELFF
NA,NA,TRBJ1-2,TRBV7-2,TGTGCCAGCAGCTTAGATCCCGACATTAATGGCTACACCTTC,CASSLDPDINGYTF
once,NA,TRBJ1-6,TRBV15,TGTGCCACCAGCCCAAGCGGGCCGGGCCAATCGAATTCACCCCTCCACTTT,CATSPSGPGQSNSPLHF
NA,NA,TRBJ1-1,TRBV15,TGTGCCACCAGCAGAGATCCGATTACTGAAGCTTTCTTT,CATSRDPITEAFF
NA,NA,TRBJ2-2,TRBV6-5,TGTGCCAGCAGTTTTGCCGCCGGGGAGCTGTTTTTT,CASSFAAGELFF
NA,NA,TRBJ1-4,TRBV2,TGTGCCAGCAGTGACCGACAGGTCCGAAGCGAAAAACTGTTTTTT,CASSDRQVRSEKLFF